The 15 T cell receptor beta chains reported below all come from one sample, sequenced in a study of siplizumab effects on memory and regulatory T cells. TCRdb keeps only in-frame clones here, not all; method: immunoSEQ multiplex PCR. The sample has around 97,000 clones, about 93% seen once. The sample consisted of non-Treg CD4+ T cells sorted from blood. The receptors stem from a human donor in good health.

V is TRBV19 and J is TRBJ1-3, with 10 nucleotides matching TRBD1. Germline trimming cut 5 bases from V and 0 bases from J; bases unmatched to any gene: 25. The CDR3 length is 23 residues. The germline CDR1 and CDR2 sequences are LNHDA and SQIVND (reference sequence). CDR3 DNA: TGTGCCAGTAGTGCCCTCAGGACAGGGGGTCTTGAAGGGATTTGGGACTCTGGAAACACCATATATTTT. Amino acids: CASSALRTGGLEGIWDSGNTIYF.

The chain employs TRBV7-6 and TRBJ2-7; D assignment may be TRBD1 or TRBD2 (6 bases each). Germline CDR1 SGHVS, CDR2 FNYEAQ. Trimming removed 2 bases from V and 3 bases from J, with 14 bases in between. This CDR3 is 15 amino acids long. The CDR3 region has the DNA TGTGCCAGCAGCTTAAAGGAGGGGGGAAACTACGAGCAGTACTTC. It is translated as CASSLKEGGNYEQYF. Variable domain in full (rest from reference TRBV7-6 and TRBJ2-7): GAGVSQSPRYKVTKRGQDVALRCDPISGHVSLYWYRQALGQGPEFLTYFNYEAQQDKSGLPNDRFSAERPEGSISTLTIQRTEQRDSAMYRCASSLKEGGNYEQYFGPGTRLTVT.

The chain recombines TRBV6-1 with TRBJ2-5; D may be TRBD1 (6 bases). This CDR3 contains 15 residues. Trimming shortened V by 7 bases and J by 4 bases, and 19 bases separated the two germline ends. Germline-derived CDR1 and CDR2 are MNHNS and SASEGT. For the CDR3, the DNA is TGTGCCAGCATGGGTCTGGGCAGGGGCAGAGAGACCCAGTACTTC. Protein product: CASMGLGRGRETQYF.

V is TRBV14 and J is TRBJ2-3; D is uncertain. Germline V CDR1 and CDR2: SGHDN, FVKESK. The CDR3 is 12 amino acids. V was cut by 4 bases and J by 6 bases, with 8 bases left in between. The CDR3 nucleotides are TGTGCCAGCAGCCGAGTATCGGATACGCAGTATTTT. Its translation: CASSRVSDTQYF.

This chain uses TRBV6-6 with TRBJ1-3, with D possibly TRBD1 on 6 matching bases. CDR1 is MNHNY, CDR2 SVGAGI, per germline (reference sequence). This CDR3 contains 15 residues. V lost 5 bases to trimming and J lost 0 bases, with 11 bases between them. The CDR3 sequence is CASSHRVHSGNTIYF. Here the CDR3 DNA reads TGTGCCAGCAGTCACAGGGTTCACTCTGGAAACACCATATATTTT.

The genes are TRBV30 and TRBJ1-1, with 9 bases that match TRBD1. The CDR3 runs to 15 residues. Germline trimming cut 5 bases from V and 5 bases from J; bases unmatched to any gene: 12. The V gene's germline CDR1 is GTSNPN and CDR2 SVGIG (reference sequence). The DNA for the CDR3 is TGTGCCTGGGTCTACGGGACAGGGTTTGGAACTGAAGCTTTCTTT. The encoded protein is CAWVYGTGFGTEAFF.

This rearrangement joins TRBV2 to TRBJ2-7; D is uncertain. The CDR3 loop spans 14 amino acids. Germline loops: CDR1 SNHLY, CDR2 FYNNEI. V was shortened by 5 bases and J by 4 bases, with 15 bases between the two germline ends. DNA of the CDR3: TGTGCCAGCAGTCGACTGGGCTTTGGATACGAGCAGTACTTC. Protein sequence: CASSRLGFGYEQYF.

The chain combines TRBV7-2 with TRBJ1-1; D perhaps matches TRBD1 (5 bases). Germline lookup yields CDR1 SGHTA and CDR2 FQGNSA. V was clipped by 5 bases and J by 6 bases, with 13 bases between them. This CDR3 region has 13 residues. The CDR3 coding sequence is TGTGCCAGCAGCCCCCCGGGACCAGCTGAAGCTTTCTTT. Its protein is CASSPPGPAEAFF.

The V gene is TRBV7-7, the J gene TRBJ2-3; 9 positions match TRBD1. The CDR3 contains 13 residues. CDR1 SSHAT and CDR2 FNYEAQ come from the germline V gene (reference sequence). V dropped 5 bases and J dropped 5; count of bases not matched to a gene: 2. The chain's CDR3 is CASSADRGDTQYF. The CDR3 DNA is TGTGCCAGCAGCGCGGACAGGGGAGATACGCAGTATTTT.

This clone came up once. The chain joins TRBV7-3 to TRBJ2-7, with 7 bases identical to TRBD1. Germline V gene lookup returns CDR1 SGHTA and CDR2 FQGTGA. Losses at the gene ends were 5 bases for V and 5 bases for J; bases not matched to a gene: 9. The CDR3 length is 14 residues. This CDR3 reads CASSQGTAQDEQYF. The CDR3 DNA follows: TGTGCCAGCAGCCAAGGGACAGCTCAAGACGAGCAGTACTTC.

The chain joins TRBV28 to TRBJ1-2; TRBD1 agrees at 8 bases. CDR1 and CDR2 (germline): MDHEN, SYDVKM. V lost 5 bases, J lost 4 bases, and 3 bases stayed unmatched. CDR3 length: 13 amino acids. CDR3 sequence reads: CASSPDRGYGYTF. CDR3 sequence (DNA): TGTGCCAGCAGTCCCGACAGGGGCTATGGCTACACCTTC.

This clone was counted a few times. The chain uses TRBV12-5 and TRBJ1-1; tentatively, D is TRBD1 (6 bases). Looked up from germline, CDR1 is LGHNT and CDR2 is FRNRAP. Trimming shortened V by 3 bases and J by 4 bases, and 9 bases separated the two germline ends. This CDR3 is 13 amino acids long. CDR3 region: CASGLGGSTEAFF. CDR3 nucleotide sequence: TGTGCTAGTGGTTTAGGGGGGAGCACTGAAGCTTTCTTT.

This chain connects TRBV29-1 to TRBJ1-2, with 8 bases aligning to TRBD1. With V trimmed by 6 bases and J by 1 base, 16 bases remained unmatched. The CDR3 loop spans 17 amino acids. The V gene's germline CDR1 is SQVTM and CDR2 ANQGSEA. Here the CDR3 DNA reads TGCAGCGTCGGAACCGGGACAGGAGAAACTTTTAACTATGGCTACACCTTC. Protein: CSVGTGTGETFNYGYTF.

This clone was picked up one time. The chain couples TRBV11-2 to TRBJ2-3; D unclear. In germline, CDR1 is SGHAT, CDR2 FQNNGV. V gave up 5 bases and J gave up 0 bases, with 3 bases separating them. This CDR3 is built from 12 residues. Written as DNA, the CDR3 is TGTGCCAGCAGCACTAGCACAGATACGCAGTATTTT. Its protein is CASSTSTDTQYF.

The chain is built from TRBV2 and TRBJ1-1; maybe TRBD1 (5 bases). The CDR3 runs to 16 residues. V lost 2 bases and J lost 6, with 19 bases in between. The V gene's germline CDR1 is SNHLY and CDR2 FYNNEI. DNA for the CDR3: TGTGCCAGCAGTGAAAGACAGATAACTGAACACTCTGAAGCTTTCTTT. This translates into CASSERQITEHSEAFF.